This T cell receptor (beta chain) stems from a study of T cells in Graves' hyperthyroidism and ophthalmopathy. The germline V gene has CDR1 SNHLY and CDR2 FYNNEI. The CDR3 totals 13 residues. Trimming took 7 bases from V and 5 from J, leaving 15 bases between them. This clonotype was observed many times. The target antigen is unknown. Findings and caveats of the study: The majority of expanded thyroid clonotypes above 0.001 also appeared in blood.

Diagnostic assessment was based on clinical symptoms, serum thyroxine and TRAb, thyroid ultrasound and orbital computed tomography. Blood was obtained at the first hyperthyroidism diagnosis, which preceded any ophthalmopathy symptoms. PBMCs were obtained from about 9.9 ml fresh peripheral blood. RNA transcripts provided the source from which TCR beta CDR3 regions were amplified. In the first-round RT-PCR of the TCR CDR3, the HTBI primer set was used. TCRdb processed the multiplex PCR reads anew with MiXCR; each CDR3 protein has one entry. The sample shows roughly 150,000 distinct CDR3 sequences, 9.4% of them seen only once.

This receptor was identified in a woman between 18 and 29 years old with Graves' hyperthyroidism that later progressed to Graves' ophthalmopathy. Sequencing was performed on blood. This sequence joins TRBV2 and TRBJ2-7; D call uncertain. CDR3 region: CASTPDVIHEQYF. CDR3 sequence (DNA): TGTGCCAGCACTCCGGACGTTATACACGAGCAGTACTTC.